These 9 T cell receptor beta chains were sequenced from one sample in a study of T cell responses to AZD1222 COVID-19 vaccine. Method: immunoSEQ multiplex PCR; TCRdb's copy keeps in-frame clones and lacks some. The sample has about 150,000 clones, 90% seen once. The sequencing used peripheral blood, collected 28 days after the second AZD1222 dose. The receptor source for this set is an adult who received the AZD1222 COVID-19 vaccine.

This clone was observed once. One end of the junction does not line up with germline, which may come from a read error. The V gene is TRBV2, the J gene TRBJ1-2, with D possibly matching TRBD1 (5 bases). This CDR3 is built from 15 residues. Germline assignment: CDR1 SNHLY and CDR2 FYNNEI. This CDR3 is CASREGDSYNYGYTF. CDR3 nucleotides: TGTGCCAGCAGGGAAGGAGACAGCTACAACTATGGCTACACCTTC.

The chain recombines TRBV27 with TRBJ1-5; the D is unclear. The CDR3 has 13 residues. Germline V gene sequence: CDR1 MNHEY, CDR2 SMNVEV (reference sequence). V was shortened by 2 bases and J by 5 bases, with 7 bases between the two germline ends. CDR3 in amino acids: CASSLSRDQPQHF. The DNA of the CDR3 is TGTGCCAGCAGTTTAAGTCGGGATCAGCCCCAGCATTTT.

The rearrangement joins TRBV7-9 to TRBJ1-5; a possible D gene is TRBD1 (5 bases). Deletions cut 5 bases from V and 6 bases from J, with 14 bases between. There are 14 residues in the CDR3. Germline-derived CDR1 and CDR2 are SEHNR and FQNEAQ (reference sequence). The chain's CDR3 is CASSPGGDGQPQHF. The DNA of the CDR3 is TGTGCCAGCAGCCCGGGGGGGGATGGTCAGCCCCAGCATTTT.

The chain couples TRBV27 to TRBJ2-1; D could derive from TRBD1 or TRBD2 (5 bases each). CDR1 and CDR2 (germline): MNHEY, SMNVEV (reference sequence). Deletions cut 3 bases from V and 9 bases from J, with 12 bases between. The CDR3 sequence is 13 residues long. CDR3 in amino acids: CASSFSGLGEQFF. CDR3 DNA: TGTGCCAGCAGTTTTTCGGGGCTGGGTGAGCAGTTCTTC.

This clone was recorded a few times. V usage is TRBV28 and J usage is TRBJ2-3; D call uncertain. Germline CDR1 and CDR2: MDHEN and SYDVKM. The CDR3 has 15 residues. V lost 5 bases and J 2 bases, leaving 14 bases between the germline ends. The CDR3 nucleotides read TGTGCCAGCAGTCCACCCGCACAACTCACAGATACGCAGTATTTT. Encoded protein: CASSPPAQLTDTQYF.

The chain employs TRBV29-1 and TRBJ1-1; D unclear. V was pared by 5 bases and J by 1 base, with 5 bases between. In germline, CDR1 is SQVTM, CDR2 ANQGSEA. This CDR3 has 11 residues. Here the CDR3 DNA reads TGCAGCGTTTGGGGGAACACTGAAGCTTTCTTT. It codes for CSVWGNTEAFF.

This sequence joins TRBV10-2 and TRBJ2-1; no clear D. Trimming left V 7 bases short and J 7 bases short, with 14 bases between. Germline CDR1 WSHSY, CDR2 SAAADI. The CDR3 is 13 amino acids. This CDR3 reads CASNLAIGNEQFF. DNA for the CDR3: TGCGCCAGCAATCTTGCGATCGGAAATGAGCAGTTCTTC.

The chain has TRBV6-4 and TRBJ1-2; TRBD1 is a possible D gene (6 bases). The V gene's germline CDR1 is MRHNA and CDR2 SNTAGT. The CDR3 totals 15 residues. The germline V and J ends were trimmed by 2 bases and 3 bases, with 13 bases remaining between them. The CDR3 region is CASSDRAGDYYGYTF. CDR3 DNA sequence: TGTGCCAGCAGTGACCGGGCAGGGGATTACTATGGCTACACCTTC.

The chain links TRBV27 to TRBJ1-3, with D perhaps TRBD1 (6 bases). The germline V gene has CDR1 MNHEY and CDR2 SMNVEV (reference sequence). The CDR3 has 15 residues. V lost 6 bases and J lost 4, with 16 bases in between. CDR3 DNA: TGTGCCAGCAGCCGCAACAGGGCGTTCGGAAACACCATATATTTT. This gives the protein CASSRNRAFGNTIYF.